The rows below give T cell receptor beta chains drawn from one sample of a study of vaccination and CD4 T cells after COVID-19. TCRdb independently ran MiXCR on the PCR reads; one entry per CDR3 protein. The sample consists of 22,000 or so distinct CDR3 sequences, over 25% of them appearing once. Their target antigens are unknown. Sequencing used CD4+ T cells from blood, cultured in vitro, obtained about 7 months after SARS-CoV-2 vaccination. The origin of the receptors is a human donor who had recovered from COVID-19. Each CDR3 is given with its conserved first and last residue. The D gene is left open where the match is weak. Some rows mark clone size as missing; the rest say once, few, many or name a class of expanded clone.

D | J | V | size | DNA | CDR3
NA | TRBJ2-3 | TRBV18 | NA | TGTGCCAGCTCACCTCCAACGGCAGATACGCAGTATTTT | CASSPPTADTQYF
NA | TRBJ1-1 | TRBV6-5 | NA | TGTGCCAGCAGTTACTTCCCGGGAGAAAACACTGAAGCTTTCTTT | CASSYFPGENTEAFF
NA | TRBJ2-1 | TRBV7-6 | medium-sized | TGTGCCAGCAGCTCGCAGGTAAACTCCTACAATGAGCAGTTCTTC | CASSSQVNSYNEQFF
NA | TRBJ1-1 | TRBV28 | few | TGTGCCAGTCTTTCCAGGGGTGAGCAAACTGAAGCTTTCTTT | CASLSRGEQTEAFF
NA | TRBJ2-3 | TRBV5-4 | NA | TGTGCCAGCAGCTCCCCTGCTAACACAGATACGCAGTATTTT | CASSSPANTDTQYF
TRBD2 | TRBJ2-1 | TRBV7-9 | NA | TGTGCCAGCAGCCCCCCCCGGGGGGGGCCGGAGAATGAGCAGTTCTTC | CASSPPRGGPENEQFF
NA | TRBJ1-6 | TRBV5-1 | NA | TGCGCCAGCAGCTTGGATCGCCAGGGAGGCTCACCCCTCCACTTT | CASSLDRQGGSPLHF
NA | TRBJ2-1 | TRBV6-5 | NA | TGTGCCAGCAGTTACTCGATTCCGGGGCGGAGAGCCTACAATGAGCAGTTCTTC | CASSYSIPGRRAYNEQFF
TRBD2 | TRBJ2-7 | TRBV20-1 | NA | TGCAGTGCTAGAGATAGGGGGACTAGCGGGAGTTACGAGCAGTACTTC | CSARDRGTSGSYEQYF
NA | TRBJ2-7 | TRBV11-2 | NA | TGTGCCAGCAGTCCCACGGGACTTTCCGAGCAGTACTTC | CASSPTGLSEQYF
NA | TRBJ2-3 | TRBV11-3 | NA | TGTGCCAGCAGCTTAGCGGCCTTCCGCACAGATACGCAGTATTTT | CASSLAAFRTDTQYF
NA | TRBJ2-1 | TRBV20-1 | NA | TGCAGTGCTAGAGGACCAACCAGGAAAGAGCAGTTCTTC | CSARGPTRKEQFF
TRBD2 | TRBJ2-3 | TRBV18 | NA | TGTGCCAGCTCATCTAGCGGTTCCACAGATACGCAGTATTTT | CASSSSGSTDTQYF
TRBD1 | TRBJ2-7 | TRBV20-1 | NA | TGCAGTGCTAGAGTCGCCAGGGGGCTCGACGAGCAGTACTTC | CSARVARGLDEQYF
NA | TRBJ1-2 | TRBV18 | few | TGTGCCAGCTCACCCCCTAGCATTAGGCAGGACAACTATGGCTACACCTTC | CASSPPSIRQDNYGYTF
TRBD1 | TRBJ1-5 | TRBV20-1 | NA | TGCAGTGCTAGGACAGGGAACCACAATCAGCCCCAGCATTTT | CSARTGNHNQPQHF
NA | TRBJ2-3 | TRBV7-9 | NA | TGTGCCAGCAGCTCTGTCTCGGGACTTCCTAACACAGATACGCAGTATTTT | CASSSVSGLPNTDTQYF
NA | TRBJ2-1 | TRBV7-3 | NA | TGTGCCAGCAGCTTAATGGTGGGGGATTACAATGAGCAGTTCTTC | CASSLMVGDYNEQFF
NA | TRBJ2-7 | TRBV6-1 | once | TGTGCCAGCGGTGAGAACTTCTACGAGCAGTACTTC | CASGENFYEQYF
NA | TRBJ2-7 | TRBV15 | few | TGTGCCACCAGCAGAGATTTACTAGCCCACGAGCAGTACTTC | CATSRDLLAHEQYF
TRBD1 | TRBJ1-2 | TRBV10-3 | few | TGTGCCATCAGTGAGCCCCCTTTGACAGGGGGGTACGGCTACACCTTC | CAISEPPLTGGYGYTF
TRBD2 | TRBJ2-7 | TRBV20-1 | NA | TGCAGTGCTAACTGGCGGGGGTCAATCCGCGAGCAGTACTTC | CSANWRGSIREQYF
NA | TRBJ1-6 | TRBV20-1 | many | TGCAGTGCGGAACAGGGCCCCGAGGCCCTCCACTTT | CSAEQGPEALHF
NA | TRBJ2-3 | TRBV20-1 | NA | TGCAGTGCTATGACCTGGAAAGATACGCAGTATTTT | CSAMTWKDTQYF
NA | TRBJ1-1 | TRBV6-2/TRBV6-3 | NA | TGTGCCAGCACCCGATCAGGGAGGACTGAAGCTTTCTTT | CASTRSGRTEAFF
TRBD2 | TRBJ2-7 | TRBV7-8 | NA | TGTGCCAGTGACCACTGGACTGGCGGGGGCGAGCAGTACTTC | CASDHWTGGGEQYF